Presented here are 17 T cell receptor beta chains from one specimen sequenced in a study of blood T cells in healthy people across ages. Together with a sample-barcoded 5' primer, a J-beta primer mix was included in a second PCR lasting roughly 6 to 12 cycles. TCRdb independently ran MiXCR on the 5' RACE reads; one entry per CDR3 protein. The table has about 1,600,000 distinct CDR3 sequences, approximately 42% seen once. The sequenced sample was blood. Every receptor here comes from a young woman in good health.

The chain joins TRBV12-3 or TRBV12-4 to TRBJ2-6, with 7 positions matching TRBD1. V trimming: 8 bases; J trimming: 16 bases; junction bases outside the gene matches: 8. This CDR3 comprises 11 residues. The CDR3, as DNA: TGTGCCAGCGGACCGGGACAGTCACTGACTTTC. It is translated as CASGPGQSLTF.

CDR3 loop: CASSVVQGGDGYTF. In nucleotides, the CDR3 is TGTGCCAGCAGCGTAGTCCAAGGGGGAGATGGCTACACCTTC. The chain employs TRBV9 and TRBJ1-2, with a weak D call TRBD1 (6 bases). Trimming shortened V by 0 bases and J by 6 bases, and 12 bases separated the two germline ends. There are 14 residues in the CDR3. Looked up from germline, CDR1 is SGDLS and CDR2 is YYNGEE.

This clonotype has at least ten counts. The chain is built from TRBV29-1 and TRBJ2-1; D might be TRBD1 (5 bases). CDR3 length: 13 residues. The germline gives CDR1 SQVTM, CDR2 ANQGSEA. V shed 2 bases and J shed 7 bases, with 12 bases lying between them. In DNA form, the CDR3 reads TGCAGCGTTGAACAGGGCCGCTATAATGAGCAGTTCTTC. It translates to CSVEQGRYNEQFF.

This chain joins TRBV4-1 and TRBJ2-5; 11 bases agree with TRBD2. Germline values: CDR1 MGHRA, CDR2 YSYEKL. The trim removed 4 bases at V and 4 bases at J, leaving 14 bases unmatched. The CDR3 spans 18 residues. CDR3 DNA sequence: TGCGCCAGCAGCCCAAGATCACTAGCGGGAGTGGGCGCAGAGACCCAGTACTTC. Protein: CASSPRSLAGVGAETQYF.

The rearrangement joins TRBV6-2 or TRBV6-3 to TRBJ2-3, with D perhaps given as TRBD1 or TRBD2 (5 bases each). Per the germline V gene, CDR1 is MNHEY and CDR2 is SVGEGT. The CDR3 contains 15 residues. Between the trimmed V and J ends, which lost 4 bases and 2 bases, there was a span of 13 bases. The CDR3 DNA reads as TGTGCCAGCAGTTCACTCCGGGGACCCACAGATACGCAGTATTTT. Translated, it gives CASSSLRGPTDTQYF.

This chain connects TRBV11-2 to TRBJ1-3, with TRBD1 matching 9 bases. Germline trimming cut 5 bases from V and 0 bases from J; bases unmatched to any gene: 8. Germline V gives CDR1 SGHAT, CDR2 FQNNGV. The CDR3 is 17 amino acids. DNA for the CDR3: TGTGCCAGCAGCCGCGGGACAGGGCCACGCTCTGGAAACACCATATATTTT. Amino acid sequence: CASSRGTGPRSGNTIYF.

The V and J genes are TRBV20-1 and TRBJ2-6; perhaps TRBD1 as D (5 bases). The CDR3 is 14 amino acids. Germline loops: CDR1 DFQATT, CDR2 SNEGSKA (reference sequence). V gave up 6 bases and J gave up 2 bases, with 11 bases separating them. The DNA of the CDR3 is TGCAGTGCCAAGGGGTCCGCTGGGGCCAACGTCCTGACTTTC. This gives the protein CSAKGSAGANVLTF.

This clonotype has a handful of counts. The gene calls are TRBV7-7 and TRBJ2-3; 10 nucleotides agree with TRBD2. CDR1 SSHAT and CDR2 FNYEAQ come from the germline V gene (reference sequence). This CDR3 region has 16 residues. Unmatched junction bases numbered 7, after V lost 5 bases and J lost 2 bases. CDR3 coding DNA: TGTGCCAGCAGCAGAACGGGACTAGCGATCACAGATACGCAGTATTTT. Translation gives CASSRTGLAITDTQYF.

The chain combines TRBV5-1 with TRBJ1-5; tentative D call: TRBD1 (5 bases). This CDR3 spans 15 amino acids. Trimming stripped 7 bases from V and 0 bases from J, with 14 bases between. Germline CDR1 SGHRS, CDR2 YFSETQ. CDR3 sequence reads: CASSPQGHSNQPQHF. CDR3 nucleotide sequence: TGCGCCAGCTCCCCGCAGGGCCATAGCAATCAGCCCCAGCATTTT.

The chain links TRBV20-1 to TRBJ1-1; D is uncertain. The CDR3 extends over 15 amino acids. Deletions cut 1 base from V and 0 bases from J, with 12 bases between. CDR1 is DFQATT and CDR2 is SNEGSKA in the germline V gene (reference sequence). The CDR3 loop reads CSARAPDGLNTEAFF. The CDR3 DNA reads as TGCAGTGCTAGAGCCCCAGATGGGTTGAACACTGAAGCTTTCTTT.

This clonotype turned up a few times. The chain couples TRBV20-1 to TRBJ2-7; D gene unclear. V lost 5 bases and J 2 bases, leaving 7 bases between the germline ends. CDR1 and CDR2 (germline): DFQATT, SNEGSKA (reference sequence). The CDR3 is made up of 11 amino acids. CDR3 region: CSAGRAYEQYF. The CDR3 coding sequence is TGCAGTGCTGGGCGCGCCTACGAGCAGTACTTC.

The chain has TRBV7-2 and TRBJ2-3; D call uncertain. Germline V lookup: CDR1 SGHTA, CDR2 FQGNSA. Between the trimmed V and J ends, which lost 1 base and 6 bases, there was a span of 20 bases. The CDR3 runs to 17 residues. The CDR3 DNA sequence: TGTGCCAGCAGCTTAGGTGTGGTAGTCAAAACCGGGGATACGCAGTATTTT. Translated: CASSLGVVVKTGDTQYF.

This clonotype was detected only a few times. The rearrangement links TRBV5-5 to TRBJ2-1; the match to TRBD1 covers 11 bases. CDR1 is SGHKS and CDR2 is YYEKEE in the germline V gene (reference sequence). Unmatched junction bases numbered 3, after V lost 4 bases and J lost 0 bases. CDR3 length: 16 residues. The CDR3 bases are TGTGCCAGCAGCCCTGGGACAGGGGGCTCCTACAATGAGCAGTTCTTC. Its translation is CASSPGTGGSYNEQFF.

The chain employs TRBV5-1 and TRBJ2-7, with 8 nucleotides matching TRBD2. This CDR3 has 16 amino acids. Germline-derived CDR1 and CDR2 are SGHRS and YFSETQ. V was pared by 0 bases and J by 7 bases, with 12 bases of the junction left unmatched. CDR3 in DNA: TGCGCCAGCAGCTTGGCGGGAGGGGTTGCCTACAATGAGCAGTACTTC. Its protein product is CASSLAGGVAYNEQYF.

The V and J genes are TRBV19 and TRBJ2-7, with TRBD2 identical over 8 bases. This CDR3 is built from 16 residues. The junction had 16 bases not matched to a gene; V was cut back by 5 bases and J by 7 bases. Germline CDR1 LNHDA, CDR2 SQIVND (reference sequence). CDR3 amino acids: CASSPPWERELNEQYF. The CDR3 DNA follows: TGTGCCAGTAGTCCCCCCTGGGAGCGGGAGTTAAATGAGCAGTACTTC.

CDR3 region: CASRWGGGSHNEQFF. The DNA for the CDR3 is TGTGCCAGCAGGTGGGGTGGTGGGTCCCACAATGAGCAGTTCTTC. V usage is TRBV28 and J usage is TRBJ2-1; no clear D. Trimming removed 6 bases at V and 5 bases at J, with 17 bases between. The germline V gene has CDR1 MDHEN and CDR2 SYDVKM. This CDR3 has 15 residues.

This clonotype was found a few times. CDR3 DNA sequence: TGTGCCAGCAATGACGGGGTCCTCACCTACGAGCAGTACTTC. Protein sequence: CASNDGVLTYEQYF. This chain joins TRBV2 and TRBJ2-7; the D gene is possibly TRBD2 (5 bases). V was shortened by 7 bases and J by 2 bases, with 15 bases between the two germline ends. CDR3 length: 14 residues. Per germline, CDR1 SNHLY and CDR2 FYNNEI.